This T cell receptor beta chain was documented in a study of blood T cell repertoires in COVID-19. About the study: Researchers got acute and convalescent COVID-19 samples from the United States, Italy and Spain. Sample material is recorded as cDNA or gDNA derived from T cells, B-cell-depleted T cells, or PBMCs.

Individuals aged roughly 18 to 95 years were recruited from around 22 US areas. Participants were placed into cohorts based on the clinical history they reported. This table comes from immunoSEQ multiplex PCR, and its TCRdb copy is limited to in-frame clones, with some not included. Of hundreds of thousands of clones listed, just under 90% are singletons. V shed 3 bases and J shed 9 bases, with 12 bases lying between them. This CDR3 has 13 residues. In germline, CDR1 is SGHTA, CDR2 FQGTGA. Specimen: PBMCs or T cells enriched from blood (not recorded which). The source is a woman aged 50 to 60 who had recovered from COVID-19. The genes are TRBV7-3 and TRBJ2-1, with D possibly TRBD2 on 6 matching bases. The CDR3 sequence: CASSLLLAGEQFF. The CDR3 DNA is TGTGCCAGCAGCTTGCTACTAGCAGGTGAGCAGTTCTTC.